Below, one TCR beta chain is given with its context. Original methodology: Researchers report that nucleated cell counts were estimated from reference gene primer amplification. Sequencing was performed with immunoSEQ multiplex PCR; in TCRdb, only in-frame clones are kept and a portion is missing. That table supplies the V and J calls and clone size; D and trimming were determined from the DNA. This table has around 53,000 clones, approximately 87% appearing once. The source of the sample is a study of blood T cell repertoires in COVID-19. At the level of the study: The origin of the acute and convalescent COVID-19 samples was the United States, Italy and Spain. T cells, B-cell-depleted T cells, or PBMCs provided the cDNA or gDNA that served as material.

CDR3 length: 12 residues. Germline CDR1 is SEHNR and CDR2 is FQNEAQ (reference sequence). V lost 3 bases to trimming and J lost 5 bases, with 5 bases between them. Seattle enrolled patients during active infection and tracked them longitudinally. The rearrangement joins TRBV7-9 to TRBJ1-5; D gene ambiguous. The sample consisted of peripheral blood. The origin of this receptor is a woman aged 55-69 years with COVID-19, enrolled during active disease. CDR3 bases: TGTGCCAGCAGCTTTCGGGATCAGCCCCAGCATTTT. Its translation is CASSFRDQPQHF. Together with reference TRBV7-9 and TRBJ1-5, the CDR3 gives the full variable domain: DTGVSQNPRHKITKRGQNVTFRCDPISEHNRLYWYRQTLGQGPEFLTYFQNEAQLEKSRLLSDRFSAERPKGSFSTLEIQRTEQGDSAMYLCASSFRDQPQHFGDGTRLSIL.